A single sample gave rise to the 7 T cell receptor beta chains below, sequenced in a study of T cell repertoires in cytomegalovirus infection. MiXCR was run by TCRdb on the reads, yielding one entry per CDR3 protein. The sample yields 200,000 to 300,000 distinct CDR3 sequences, roughly an eighth seen once. Specimen: PBMCs. All receptors come from a human donor in good health (CMV status not recorded). Some clones in this sample may be carry-over from other donors' samples.

The rearrangement uses TRBV29-1 and TRBJ2-5; 8 bases line up with TRBD2. The CDR3 has 12 amino acids. After removal of 4 bases from V and 5 bases from J, the junction contained 3 bases not matched to a gene. Germline lookup yields CDR1 SQVTM and CDR2 ANQGSEA. The CDR3 sequence is CSVVLAGETQYF. For the CDR3, the DNA is TGCAGCGTTGTCCTAGCGGGTGAGACCCAGTACTTC. The whole variable domain, filled in from reference TRBV29-1 and TRBJ2-5, reads SAVISQKPSRDICQRGTSLTIQCQVDSQVTMMFWYRQQPGQSLTLIATANQGSEATYESGFVIDKFPISRPNLTFSTLTVSNMSPEDSSIYLCSVVLAGETQYFGPGTRLLVL.

Ten or more counts support this clonotype. The chain couples TRBV5-4 to TRBJ2-6, with 7 positions matching TRBD1. The V and J ends lost 4 bases and 0 bases, in that order; junction bases with no gene match: 4. Germline CDR1 is SGHNT and CDR2 is YYREEE (reference sequence). The CDR3 covers 16 residues. The CDR3 DNA follows: TGTGCCAGCAGCCGGGACAGTTCCTCTGGGGCCAACGTCCTGACTTTC. Translated: CASSRDSSSGANVLTF. Combining the CDR3 with reference TRBV5-4 and TRBJ2-6 gives the whole variable domain ETGVTQSPTHLIKTRGQQVTLRCSSQSGHNTVSWYQQALGQGPQFIFQYYREEENGRGNFPPRFSGLQFPNYSSELNVNALELDDSALYLCASSRDSSSGANVLTFGAGSRLTVL.

This clonotype came up many times. The chain combines TRBV7-2 with TRBJ1-4, with 7 bases matching TRBD1. J gave up 0 bases and V 3 bases, and 10 bases lay outside the gene matches. Germline loops: CDR1 SGHTA, CDR2 FQGNSA. CDR3 length: 18 residues. The DNA of the CDR3 is TGTGCCAGCAGCTTGGGAGGGACAGTTTTTGCAACTAATGAAAAACTGTTTTTT. Protein: CASSLGGTVFATNEKLFF.

The genes are TRBV5-4 and TRBJ1-4; the D is unclear. Germline values: CDR1 SGHNT, CDR2 YYREEE (reference sequence). V lost 2 bases to trimming and J lost 0 bases, with 14 bases between them. CDR3 length: 17 residues. Here the CDR3 DNA reads TGTGCCAGCAGCTTTTTCGGTGGCGGCTCAACTAATGAAAAACTGTTTTTT. Protein product: CASSFFGGGSTNEKLFF.

This clonotype was counted ten times or more. The chain uses TRBV12-3 or TRBV12-4 and TRBJ1-6; no definite D call. This CDR3 spans 14 amino acids. The ends were cut back, 2 bases at V and 5 bases at J, with 7 bases in the middle. DNA of the CDR3: TGTGCCAGCAGTTTACGGGGAGATAATTCACCCCTCCACTTT. Translating it yields CASSLRGDNSPLHF.

In this sample, this clonotype turned up many times. The rearrangement links TRBV7-2 to TRBJ2-7, with D perhaps matching TRBD1 (6 bases). Trimming took off 1 base at V and 3 bases at J, with 22 bases between the two ends. The CDR3 runs 18 residues. Per germline, CDR1 SGHTA and CDR2 FQGNSA. CDR3 protein: CASSLVGQGLGQIYEQYF. CDR3 nucleotide sequence: TGTGCCAGCAGCTTAGTCGGGCAGGGGTTAGGCCAGATCTACGAGCAGTACTTC.

This clonotype was seen more than once but under ten times. The chain employs TRBV6-2 or TRBV6-3 and TRBJ2-3; 8 bases agree with TRBD2. With V trimmed by 4 bases and J by 3 bases, 18 bases remained unmatched. The CDR3 length is 19 residues. Germline V gives CDR1 MNHEY, CDR2 SVGEGT. CDR3: CASSFSKSGSAGWTDTQYF. CDR3 sequence (DNA): TGTGCCAGCAGTTTCTCAAAAAGCGGGAGCGCGGGGTGGACAGATACGCAGTATTTT.